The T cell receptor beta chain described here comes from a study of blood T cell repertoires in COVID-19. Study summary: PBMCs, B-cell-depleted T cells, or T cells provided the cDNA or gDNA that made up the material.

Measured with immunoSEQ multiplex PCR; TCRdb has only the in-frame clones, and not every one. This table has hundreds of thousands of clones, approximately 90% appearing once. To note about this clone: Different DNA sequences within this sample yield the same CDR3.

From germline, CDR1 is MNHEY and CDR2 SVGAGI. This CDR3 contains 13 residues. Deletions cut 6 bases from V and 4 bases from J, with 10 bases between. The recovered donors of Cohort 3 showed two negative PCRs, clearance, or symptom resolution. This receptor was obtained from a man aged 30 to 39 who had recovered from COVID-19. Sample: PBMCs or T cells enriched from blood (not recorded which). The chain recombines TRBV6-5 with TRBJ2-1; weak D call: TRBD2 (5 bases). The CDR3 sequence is CASSYGLYNEQFF. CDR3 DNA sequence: TGTGCCAGCAGCTATGGACTTTACAATGAGCAGTTCTTC.